These 10 T cell receptor beta chains were sequenced from one sample in a study of low-dose radiotherapy and immunotherapy resistance in tumors (dated by TCRdb to between 2022 and 2023). Superscript III and a set of TRAV- and TRBV-specific primers were used to synthesize first-strand cDNA, so that both TCRalpha and TCRbeta chains were covered. An approximately 20-cycle PCR with Phusion amplified the TCRs, pairing a constant-region primer with the adapter that was attached to the V primers. TCRdb reworked the public reads: Q25 trimming with fastp, MiXCR clone assembly, productive beta chains retained. Entries that share a CDR3 protein sequence are merged under the most common genes and DNA. The table for this sample lists roughly 14,000 distinct CDR3 sequences; around three fifths of them were counted only once. The leading ten clones occupy less than 8.5% of the sample. The receptors shown here come from a human donor with advanced metastatic prostate, ovarian, gallbladder or colorectal cancer (not recorded which). This table probably holds off-target reads from a library built for another chain.

The chain has TRBV20-1 and TRBJ2-1, with 9 bases that match TRBD2. The CDR3 extends over 12 amino acids. J lost 6 bases, V lost 7 bases, and 4 bases had no gene match. Germline V gene sequence: CDR1 DFQATT, CDR2 SNEGSKA (reference sequence). As DNA, the CDR3 is TGCAGTGGGCGGGAGGGGGGCAATGAGCAGTTCTTC. It specifies CSGREGGNEQFF.

This rearrangement joins TRBV6-2 or TRBV6-3 to TRBJ2-7; 10 nucleotides match TRBD2. The CDR3 runs to 15 residues. V lost 5 bases to trimming and J lost 6 bases; unmatched junction nucleotides: 10. CDR1 MNHEY and CDR2 SVGEGT come from the germline V gene. DNA for the CDR3: TGTGCCAGCAGTACCTGGACTAGCGGTCTCGGCGAGCAGTACTTC. This gives the protein CASSTWTSGLGEQYF.

The chain employs TRBV12-3 or TRBV12-4 and TRBJ1-4; D possibly corresponds to TRBD1 (5 bases). Trimming pared 3 bases from V and 8 bases from J, leaving 10 bases between. The CDR3 has 13 residues. CDR3 nucleotides: TGTGCCAGCAGTTTGCCAGGGAGGGAAAAACTGTTTTTT. Its translation is CASSLPGREKLFF.

This chain joins TRBV4-3 and TRBJ2-3, with unresolved D. Trimming cost V 4 bases and J 4 bases, with 12 bases left between them. Germline V CDR1 and CDR2: LGHNA, YSLEER. This CDR3 region has 14 residues. CDR3 in DNA: TGCGCCAGCAGCCCATGGTCGGCCTCAGATACGCAGTATTTT. Protein sequence: CASSPWSASDTQYF.

V and J are TRBV7-2 and TRBJ1-5, with TRBD1 as a possible D gene (6 bases). CDR1 is SGHTA, CDR2 FQGNSA, per germline. V dropped 5 bases and J dropped 6 bases, with 20 bases sitting between them. This CDR3 has 16 residues. The CDR3 DNA reads as TGTGCCAGCAGCCCCGAGGGCACAGGGTGGGGTCAGCCCCAGCATTTT. It encodes CASSPEGTGWGQPQHF.

This chain connects TRBV11-2 to TRBJ1-6, with a tentative D call TRBD1 (6 bases). V was cut by 7 bases and J by 8 bases, with 15 bases left in between. The CDR3 totals 14 residues. The germline V gene has CDR1 SGHAT and CDR2 FQNNGV. The CDR3 coding sequence is TGTGCCAGCACCCGTTTAGGGGGAGATTCACCCCTCCACTTT. This translates into CASTRLGGDSPLHF.

The V gene is TRBV15, the J gene TRBJ1-1, with D perhaps TRBD1 (5 bases). V was clipped by 4 bases and J by 11 bases, with 14 bases between them. Per the germline V gene, CDR1 is LNHNV and CDR2 is YYDKDF (reference sequence). CDR3 size: 12 residues. The CDR3 region is CATSKDTSAAFF. In DNA, the CDR3 is TGTGCCACCAGCAAGGACACTTCGGCCGCTTTCTTT.

J is TRBJ2-7 and V is TRBV6-2 or TRBV6-3; a weak D match, TRBD2 (6 bases). Looked up from germline, CDR1 is MNHEY and CDR2 is SVGEGT. V gave up 7 bases and J gave up 6 bases, with 13 bases separating them. There are 12 residues in the CDR3. The CDR3 region is CASTRLRGEQYF. CDR3 coding DNA: TGTGCCAGCACTCGATTGCGGGGCGAGCAGTACTTC.

The V gene is TRBV3-1, the J gene TRBJ2-7; TRBD1 matches 9 bases. The V gene's germline CDR1 is LGHDT and CDR2 YNNKEL (reference sequence). CDR3 size: 15 residues. The trim removed 4 bases at V and 1 base at J, leaving 5 bases unmatched. The CDR3 DNA sequence: TGTGCCAGCAGCCCTCCCGGGACAGGGTCCTACGAGCAGTACTTC. This translates into CASSPPGTGSYEQYF.

The table lists this clonotype with a count of one. In nucleotides, the CDR3 is TGTGCCAGCAGTACCCCGGGACGCCCGAACACTGAAGCTTTCTTT. Translation: CASSTPGRPNTEAFF. V and J are TRBV28 and TRBJ1-1; a weak D match, TRBD1 (5 bases). V lost 5 bases and J lost 1, with 14 bases in between. Looked up from germline, CDR1 is MDHEN and CDR2 is SYDVKM. This CDR3 is built from 15 residues.